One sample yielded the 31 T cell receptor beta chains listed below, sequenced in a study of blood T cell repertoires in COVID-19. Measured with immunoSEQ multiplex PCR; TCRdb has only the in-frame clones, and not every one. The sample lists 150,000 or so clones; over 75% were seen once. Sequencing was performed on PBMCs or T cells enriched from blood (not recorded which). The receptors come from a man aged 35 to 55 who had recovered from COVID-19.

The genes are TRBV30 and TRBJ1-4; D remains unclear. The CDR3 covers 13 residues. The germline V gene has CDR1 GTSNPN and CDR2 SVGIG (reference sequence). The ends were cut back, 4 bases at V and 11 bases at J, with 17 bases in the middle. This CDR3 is CAWTPGVMRKLFF. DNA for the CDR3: TGTGCCTGGACCCCCGGGGTAATGAGGAAACTGTTTTTT.

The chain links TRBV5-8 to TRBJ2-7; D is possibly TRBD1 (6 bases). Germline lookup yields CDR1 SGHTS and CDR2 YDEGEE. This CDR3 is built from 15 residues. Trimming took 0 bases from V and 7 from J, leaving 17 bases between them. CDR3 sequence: CASSLVGTPKGEQYF. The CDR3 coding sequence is TGTGCCAGCAGCTTGGTAGGGACACCCAAGGGGGAGCAGTACTTC. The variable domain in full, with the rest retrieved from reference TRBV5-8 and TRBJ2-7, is EAGVTQSPTHLIKTRGQQATLRCSPISGHTSVYWYQQALGLGLQFLLWYDEGEERNRGNFPPRFSGRQFPNYSSELNVNALELEDSALYLCASSLVGTPKGEQYFGPGTRLTVT.

Here the CDR3 reads CASSQDLTGGHTEAFF. The DNA for the CDR3 is TGTGCCAGCAGCCAAGACCTGACAGGGGGCCACACTGAAGCTTTCTTT. The chain is built from TRBV3-1 (or the pseudogene TRBV3-2) and TRBJ1-1; the match to TRBD1 covers 10 bases. Trimming took 0 bases from V and 3 from J; bases not matched to a gene: 4. Germline loops: CDR1 LGHDT, CDR2 YNNKEL (reference sequence). CDR3 length: 16 amino acids.

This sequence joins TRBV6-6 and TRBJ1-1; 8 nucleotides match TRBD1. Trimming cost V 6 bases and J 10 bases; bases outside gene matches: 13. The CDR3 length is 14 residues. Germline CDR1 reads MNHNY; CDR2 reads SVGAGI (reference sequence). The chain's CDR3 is CASSALTGGERAFF. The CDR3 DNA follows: TGTGCCAGCAGCGCCCTCACAGGGGGTGAAAGAGCTTTCTTT.

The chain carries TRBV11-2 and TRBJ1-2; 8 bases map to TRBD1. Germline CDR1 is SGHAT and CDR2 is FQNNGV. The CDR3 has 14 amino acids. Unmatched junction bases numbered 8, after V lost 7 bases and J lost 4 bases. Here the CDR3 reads CASTHRGSSYGYTF. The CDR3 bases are TGTGCCAGCACCCACAGGGGGAGTAGCTATGGCTACACCTTC. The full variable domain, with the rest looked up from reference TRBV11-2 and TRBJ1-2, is EAGVAQSPRYKIIEKRQSVAFWCNPISGHATLYWYQQILGQGPKLLIQFQNNGVVDDSQLPKDRFSAERLKGVDSTLKIQPAKLEDSAVYLCASTHRGSSYGYTFGSGTRLTVV.

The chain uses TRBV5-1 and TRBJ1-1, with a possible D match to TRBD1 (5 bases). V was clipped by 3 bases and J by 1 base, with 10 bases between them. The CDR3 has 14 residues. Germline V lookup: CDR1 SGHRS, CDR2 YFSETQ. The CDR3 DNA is TGCGCCAGCAGCTCCGACGGACAGAACACTGAAGCTTTCTTT. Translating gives CASSSDGQNTEAFF.

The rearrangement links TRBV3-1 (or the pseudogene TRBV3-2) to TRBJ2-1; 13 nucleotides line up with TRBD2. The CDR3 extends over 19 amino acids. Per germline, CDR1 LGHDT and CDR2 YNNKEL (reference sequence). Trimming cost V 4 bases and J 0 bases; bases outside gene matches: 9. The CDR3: CASSLSTSGGGSSYNEQFF. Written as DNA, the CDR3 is TGTGCCAGCAGCCTCTCTACTAGCGGGGGGGGAAGCTCCTACAATGAGCAGTTCTTC.

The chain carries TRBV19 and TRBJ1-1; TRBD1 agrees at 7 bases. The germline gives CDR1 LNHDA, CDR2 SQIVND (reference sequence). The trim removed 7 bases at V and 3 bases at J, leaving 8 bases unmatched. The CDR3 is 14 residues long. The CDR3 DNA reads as TGTGCCAGTACAGATCCGGGACAGCACACTGAAGCTTTCTTT. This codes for CASTDPGQHTEAFF. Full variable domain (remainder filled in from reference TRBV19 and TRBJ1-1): DGGITQSPKYLFRKEGQNVTLSCEQNLNHDAMYWYRQDPGQGLRLIYYSQIVNDFQKGDIAEGYSVSREKKESFPLTVTSAQKNPTAFYLCASTDPGQHTEAFFGQGTRLTVV.

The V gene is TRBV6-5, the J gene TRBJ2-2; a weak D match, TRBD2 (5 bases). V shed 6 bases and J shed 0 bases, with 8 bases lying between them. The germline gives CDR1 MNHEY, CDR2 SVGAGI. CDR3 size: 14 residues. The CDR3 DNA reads TGTGCCAGCAGGCCCGGGACGAACACCGGGGAGCTGTTTTTT. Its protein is CASRPGTNTGELFF.

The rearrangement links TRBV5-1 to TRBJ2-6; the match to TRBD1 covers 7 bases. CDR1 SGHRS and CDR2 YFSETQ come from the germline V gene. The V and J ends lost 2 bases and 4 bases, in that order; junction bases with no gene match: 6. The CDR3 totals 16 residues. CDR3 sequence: CASSLGQVSGANVLTF. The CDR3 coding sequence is TGCGCCAGCAGCTTAGGACAGGTCTCCGGGGCCAACGTCCTGACTTTC.

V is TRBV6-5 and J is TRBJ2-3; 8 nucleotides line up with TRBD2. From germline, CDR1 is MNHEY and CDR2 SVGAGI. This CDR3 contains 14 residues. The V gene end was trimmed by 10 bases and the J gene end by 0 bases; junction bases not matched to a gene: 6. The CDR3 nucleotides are TGTGCCACACAACTAGCGGCAAGCACAGATACGCAGTATTTT. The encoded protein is CATQLAASTDTQYF.

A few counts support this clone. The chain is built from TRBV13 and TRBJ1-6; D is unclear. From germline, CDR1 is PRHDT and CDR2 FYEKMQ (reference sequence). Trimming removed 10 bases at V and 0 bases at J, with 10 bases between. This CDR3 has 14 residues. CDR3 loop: CATTVSSYNSPLHF. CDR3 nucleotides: TGTGCCACCACGGTTAGCTCCTATAATTCACCCCTCCACTTT.

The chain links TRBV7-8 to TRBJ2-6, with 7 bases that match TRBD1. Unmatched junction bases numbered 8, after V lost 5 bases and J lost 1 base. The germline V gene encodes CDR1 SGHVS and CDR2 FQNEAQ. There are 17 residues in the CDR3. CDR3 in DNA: TGTGCCAGCAGCAAGGAGACAGGGACATCTGGGGCCAACGTCCTGACTTTC. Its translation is CASSKETGTSGANVLTF.

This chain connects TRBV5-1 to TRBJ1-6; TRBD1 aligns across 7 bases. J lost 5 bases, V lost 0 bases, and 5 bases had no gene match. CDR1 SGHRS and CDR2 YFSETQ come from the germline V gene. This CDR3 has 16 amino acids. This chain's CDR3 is CASSLGGGGDNSPLHF. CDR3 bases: TGCGCCAGCAGCTTGGGAGGGGGCGGAGATAATTCACCCCTCCACTTT.

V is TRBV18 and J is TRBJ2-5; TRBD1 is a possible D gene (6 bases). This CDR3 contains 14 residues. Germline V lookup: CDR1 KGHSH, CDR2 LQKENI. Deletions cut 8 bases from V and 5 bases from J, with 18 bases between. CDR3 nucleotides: TGTGCCAGCGAGTCCATGCAGGGGTTGGAGACCCAGTACTTC. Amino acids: CASESMQGLETQYF.

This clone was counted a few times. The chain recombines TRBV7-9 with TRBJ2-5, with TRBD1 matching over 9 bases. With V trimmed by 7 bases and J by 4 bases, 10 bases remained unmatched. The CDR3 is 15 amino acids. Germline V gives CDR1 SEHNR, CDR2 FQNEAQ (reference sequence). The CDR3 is CASTKPGQGGETQYF. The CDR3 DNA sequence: TGTGCCAGCACCAAACCGGGACAGGGAGGAGAGACCCAGTACTTC.

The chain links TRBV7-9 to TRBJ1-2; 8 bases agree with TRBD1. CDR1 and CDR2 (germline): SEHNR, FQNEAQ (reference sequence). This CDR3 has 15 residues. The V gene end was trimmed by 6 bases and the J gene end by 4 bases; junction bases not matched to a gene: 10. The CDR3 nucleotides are TGTGCCAGCAGTTCGACGGACAGGGTGCTCTATGGCTACACCTTC. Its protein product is CASSSTDRVLYGYTF.

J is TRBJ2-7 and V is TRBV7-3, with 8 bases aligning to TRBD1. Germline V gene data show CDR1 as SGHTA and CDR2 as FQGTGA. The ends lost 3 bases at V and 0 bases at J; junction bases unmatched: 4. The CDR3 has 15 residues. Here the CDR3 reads CASSLGQVPSYEQYF. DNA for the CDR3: TGTGCCAGCAGCTTGGGACAGGTCCCCTCCTACGAGCAGTACTTC. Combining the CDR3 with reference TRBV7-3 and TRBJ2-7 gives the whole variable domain GAGVSQTPSNKVTEKGKYVELRCDPISGHTALYWYRQSLGQGPEFLIYFQGTGAADDSGLPNDRFFAVRPEGSVSTLKIQRTERGDSAVYLCASSLGQVPSYEQYFGPGTRLTVT.

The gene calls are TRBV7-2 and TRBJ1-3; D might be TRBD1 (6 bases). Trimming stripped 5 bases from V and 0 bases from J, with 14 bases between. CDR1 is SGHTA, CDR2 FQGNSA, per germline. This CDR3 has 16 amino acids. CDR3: CASSPGGGSSGNTIYF. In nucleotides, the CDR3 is TGTGCCAGCAGCCCGGGAGGGGGATCCTCTGGAAACACCATATATTTT.

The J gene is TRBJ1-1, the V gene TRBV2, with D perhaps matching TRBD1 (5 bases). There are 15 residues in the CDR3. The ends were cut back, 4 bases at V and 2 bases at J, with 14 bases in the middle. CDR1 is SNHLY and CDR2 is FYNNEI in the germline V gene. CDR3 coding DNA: TGTGCCAGCAGTGGGGGGGGGACTTTAAACACTGAAGCTTTCTTT. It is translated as CASSGGGTLNTEAFF.

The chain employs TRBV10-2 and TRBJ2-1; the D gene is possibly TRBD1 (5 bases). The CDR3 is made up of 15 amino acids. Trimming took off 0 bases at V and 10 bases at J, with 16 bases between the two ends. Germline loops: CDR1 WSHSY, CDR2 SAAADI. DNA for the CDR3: TGCGCCAGCAGTGAGTCGAGTACAGGCTTTGGGGAGCAGTTCTTC. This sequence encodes CASSESSTGFGEQFF.

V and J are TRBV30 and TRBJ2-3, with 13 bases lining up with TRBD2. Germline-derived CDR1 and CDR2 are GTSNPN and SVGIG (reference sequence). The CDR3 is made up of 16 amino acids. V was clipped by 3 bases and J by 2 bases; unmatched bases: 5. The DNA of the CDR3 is TGTGCCTGGAGACCGGGGACTAGCGGGGTCACAGATACGCAGTATTTT. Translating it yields CAWRPGTSGVTDTQYF.

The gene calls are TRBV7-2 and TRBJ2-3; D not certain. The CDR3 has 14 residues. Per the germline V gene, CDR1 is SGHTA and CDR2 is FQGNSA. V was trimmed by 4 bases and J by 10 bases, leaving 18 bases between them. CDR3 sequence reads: CASSSPSKWFSQYF. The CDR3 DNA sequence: TGTGCCAGCAGCTCCCCCTCTAAGTGGTTCTCGCAGTATTTT.

The CDR3 is CSGGQGNEQFF. The CDR3 nucleotides read TGCAGCGGAGGACAGGGCAATGAGCAGTTCTTC. This sequence joins TRBV20-1 and TRBJ2-1; 8 bases are shared with TRBD1. CDR3 length: 11 amino acids. CDR1 is DFQATT, CDR2 SNEGSKA, per germline (reference sequence).

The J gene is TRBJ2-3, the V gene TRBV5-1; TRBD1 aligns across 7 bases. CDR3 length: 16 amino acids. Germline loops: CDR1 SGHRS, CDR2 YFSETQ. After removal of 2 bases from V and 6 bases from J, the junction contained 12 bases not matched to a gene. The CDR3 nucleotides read TGCGCCAGCAGCTTTCAGGCCCCTCACAGGGGCGATACGCAGTATTTT. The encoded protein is CASSFQAPHRGDTQYF.

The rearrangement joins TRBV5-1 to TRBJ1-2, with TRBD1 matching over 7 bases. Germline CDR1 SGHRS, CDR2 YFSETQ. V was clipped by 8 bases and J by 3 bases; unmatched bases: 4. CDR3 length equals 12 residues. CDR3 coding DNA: TGCGCCAGTGGGACAGACCACTATGGCTACACCTTC. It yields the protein CASGTDHYGYTF.

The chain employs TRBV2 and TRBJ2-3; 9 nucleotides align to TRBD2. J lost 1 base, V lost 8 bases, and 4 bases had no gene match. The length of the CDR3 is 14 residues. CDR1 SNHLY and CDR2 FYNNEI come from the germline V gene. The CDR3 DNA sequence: TGTGCCAGCGCAAAGCGGGGGGGCACAGATACGCAGTATTTT. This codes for CASAKRGGTDTQYF.

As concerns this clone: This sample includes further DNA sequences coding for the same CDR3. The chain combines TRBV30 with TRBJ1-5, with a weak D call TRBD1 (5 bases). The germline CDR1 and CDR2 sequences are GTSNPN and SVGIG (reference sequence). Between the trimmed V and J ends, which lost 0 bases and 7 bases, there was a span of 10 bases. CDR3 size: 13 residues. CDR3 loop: CAWSVQEGQPQHF. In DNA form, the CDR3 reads TGTGCCTGGAGTGTGCAGGAGGGGCAGCCCCAGCATTTT.

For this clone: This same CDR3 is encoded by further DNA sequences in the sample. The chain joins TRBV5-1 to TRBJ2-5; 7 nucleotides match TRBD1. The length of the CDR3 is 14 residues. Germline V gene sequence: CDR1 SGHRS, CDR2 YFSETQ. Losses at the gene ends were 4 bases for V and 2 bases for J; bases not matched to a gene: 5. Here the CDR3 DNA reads TGCGCCAGCAGCCTTTCAGGGGGACAAGAGACCCAGTACTTC. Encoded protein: CASSLSGGQETQYF.

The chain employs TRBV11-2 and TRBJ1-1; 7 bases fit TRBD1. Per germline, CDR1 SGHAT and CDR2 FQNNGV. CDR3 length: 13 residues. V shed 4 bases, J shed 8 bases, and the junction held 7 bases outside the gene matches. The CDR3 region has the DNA TGTGCCAGCAGCTGGGACAGAGACGCAGAAGCTTTCTTT. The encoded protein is CASSWDRDAEAFF.

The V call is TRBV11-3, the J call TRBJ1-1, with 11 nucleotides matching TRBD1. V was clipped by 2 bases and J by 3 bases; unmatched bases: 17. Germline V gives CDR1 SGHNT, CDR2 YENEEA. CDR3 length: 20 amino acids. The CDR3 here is CASSLMGPDRGRIGDTEAFF. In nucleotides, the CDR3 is TGTGCCAGCAGCTTAATGGGACCGGACAGGGGGCGGATTGGCGACACTGAAGCTTTCTTT.